Below are 9 T cell receptor beta chains sequenced from a single sample in a study of cytomegalovirus exposure and HLA in healthy donors. Primers included in the PCR were 60 Vbeta and 13 Jbeta primers. The table came from immunoSEQ multiplex PCR; TCRdb's copy has only in-frame clones and leaves some out. The sample holds about 140,000 clones, just under 85% seen once. The sequencing sample was made of PBMCs. The receptors shown here come from a woman in her fifties or sixties in good health and CMV-seropositive.

The V and J genes are TRBV28 and TRBJ1-5; 8 nucleotides line up with TRBD1. V lost 2 bases, J lost 6 bases, and 0 bases stayed unmatched. The CDR3 is 13 amino acids. Germline V gene data show CDR1 as MDHEN and CDR2 as SYDVKM. CDR3 DNA: TGTGCCAGCAGTTTAACAGGGGGTCAGCCCCAGCATTTT. The encoded protein is CASSLTGGQPQHF.

The genes are TRBV18 and TRBJ2-7; no definite D call. Trimming shortened V by 5 bases and J by 1 base, and 6 bases separated the two germline ends. This CDR3 is 12 amino acids long. Germline V CDR1 and CDR2: KGHSH, LQKENI. The CDR3 loop is CASSTPSYEQYF. The CDR3 region has the DNA TGTGCCAGCTCAACTCCTTCCTACGAGCAGTACTTC.

The chain combines TRBV27 with TRBJ2-2; 11 nucleotides match TRBD2. Trimming at V came to 7 bases and at J to 11 bases, leaving 3 bases not matched to a gene. Germline assignment: CDR1 MNHEY and CDR2 SMNVEV (reference sequence). The CDR3 sequence is 12 residues long. The DNA of the CDR3 is TGTGCCAGCACGACTAGCGGGGCCGAGCTGTTTTTT. Translated, it gives CASTTSGAELFF.

V usage is TRBV7-3 and J usage is TRBJ2-5, with TRBD1 matching over 9 bases. The germline V gene encodes CDR1 SGHTA and CDR2 FQGTGA. With V trimmed by 5 bases and J by 5 bases, 6 bases remained unmatched. This CDR3 is built from 14 residues. In DNA, the CDR3 is TGTGCCAGCAGCCGGGACAGGGACGACGAGACCCAGTACTTC. This translates into CASSRDRDDETQYF.

V gene TRBV27 combines with J gene TRBJ2-7, with D possibly being TRBD1 (6 bases). The germline gives CDR1 MNHEY, CDR2 SMNVEV (reference sequence). Trimming removed 6 bases at V and 4 bases at J, with 19 bases between. CDR3 length: 15 amino acids. CDR3 sequence reads: CASSSLLGAHYEQYF. The CDR3 nucleotides are TGTGCCAGCAGCTCACTGTTGGGGGCGCATTACGAGCAGTACTTC.

This chain links TRBV28 with TRBJ2-2; D is perhaps TRBD1 (5 bases). CDR3 length: 17 residues. Trimming shortened V by 3 bases and J by 7 bases, and 21 bases separated the two germline ends. CDR1 and CDR2 from the germline V gene are MDHEN and SYDVKM. The CDR3, as DNA: TGTGCCAGCAGTTTGATCCAGGGTAATTTAGTCGGCGGGGAGCTGTTTTTT. Its protein product is CASSLIQGNLVGGELFF.

The J gene is TRBJ2-1, the V gene TRBV5-8; TRBD1 matches 7 bases. Per germline, CDR1 SGHTS and CDR2 YDEGEE. This CDR3 spans 16 amino acids. Trimming cost V 0 bases and J 8 bases; bases outside gene matches: 11. The CDR3 region is CASSLAPGRGIDEQFF. CDR3 coding DNA: TGTGCCAGCAGCTTGGCCCCGGGCAGGGGGATCGATGAGCAGTTCTTC. Drawing the rest from reference TRBV5-8 and TRBJ2-1, the complete variable domain is EAGVTQSPTHLIKTRGQQATLRCSPISGHTSVYWYQQALGLGLQFLLWYDEGEERNRGNFPPRFSGRQFPNYSSELNVNALELEDSALYLCASSLAPGRGIDEQFFGPGTRLTVL.

The CDR3 DNA follows: TGTGCCAGCAGCTCGTCGCGTGCGAACACCGGGGAGCTGTTTTTT. Translating gives CASSSSRANTGELFF. The chain recombines TRBV7-6 with TRBJ2-2; unclear D gene. This CDR3 contains 15 residues. V was trimmed by 4 bases and J by 0 bases, leaving 9 bases between them. Germline CDR1 reads SGHVS; CDR2 reads FNYEAQ.

V usage is TRBV28 and J usage is TRBJ2-1; D remains ambiguous. CDR3 length: 14 residues. V was clipped by 1 base and J by 0 bases, with 4 bases between them. Germline V gene data show CDR1 as MDHEN and CDR2 as SYDVKM. In nucleotides, the CDR3 is TGTGCCAGCAGTTTATACAGCTCCTACAATGAGCAGTTCTTC. Its protein product is CASSLYSSYNEQFF.